The clone carrying this T cell receptor beta chain has more than one count but fewer than ten. The antigen is undetermined. A much more abundant neighbour one base away suggests this may be a read error. Germline V gene data show CDR1 as MDHEN and CDR2 as SYDVKM. The CDR3 loop spans 13 amino acids. V was shortened by 8 bases and J by 7 bases, with 17 bases between the two germline ends. TCR beta cDNA was prepared out of roughly 0.45 ug total RNA by means of a constant-region primer. For TCR beta, libraries were produced by three nested multiplex PCR rounds using slightly modified ARM-PCR. Each of the first two PCR rounds ran approximately 10 cycles with TRBV1-TRBV30 forward and C-beta reverse primers. Via MiXCR, TCRdb re-called the multiplex PCR reads, giving one row per CDR3 protein. The sample includes tens of thousands of distinct CDR3 sequences, over 65% seen only once; the top ten take 40% to 50%.

These data originate in a study of tumor-infiltrating lymphocytes in primary liver carcinoma. Study background: Sample counts of productive TCRbeta reads spanned roughly 3.5 to 7.5 million; these counts were similar across tissue types.

Study-level results: The proportion of top clones found throughout all five tumor regions was only about 7-24%.

DNA and RNA were both co-extracted from roughly 18-30 mg of bulk tissue that had not been sorted. The chain has TRBV28 and TRBJ1-1; D is possibly TRBD1 (5 bases). Specimen: liver tumor tissue from sampling region 3. Subset given: tumor region T3, left-lateral pole. The source is a man in his forties or fifties with primary liver carcinoma and hepatitis B virus infection. DNA of the CDR3: TGTGCCAGCTGTTCCCCGGGGGGGGGTGAAGCTTTCTTT. Encoded protein: CASCSPGGGEAFF.